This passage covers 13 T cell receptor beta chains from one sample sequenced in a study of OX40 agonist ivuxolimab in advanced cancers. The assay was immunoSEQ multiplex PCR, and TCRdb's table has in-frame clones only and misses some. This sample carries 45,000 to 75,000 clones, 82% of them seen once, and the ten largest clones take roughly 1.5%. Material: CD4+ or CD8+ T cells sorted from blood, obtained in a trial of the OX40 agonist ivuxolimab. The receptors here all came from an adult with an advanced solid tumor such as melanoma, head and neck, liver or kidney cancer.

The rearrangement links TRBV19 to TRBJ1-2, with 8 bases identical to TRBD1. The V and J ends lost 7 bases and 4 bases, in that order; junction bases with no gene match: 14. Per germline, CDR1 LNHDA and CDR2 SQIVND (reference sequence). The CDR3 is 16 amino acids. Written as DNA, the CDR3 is TGTGCCAGTACCACCCAACCAGGGGGCTCAGGCTATGGCTACACCTTC. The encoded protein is CASTTQPGGSGYGYTF.

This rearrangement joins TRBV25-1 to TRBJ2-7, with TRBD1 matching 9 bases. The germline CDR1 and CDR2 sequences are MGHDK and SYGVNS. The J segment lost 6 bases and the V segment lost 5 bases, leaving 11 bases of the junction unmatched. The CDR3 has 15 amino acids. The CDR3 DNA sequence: TGTGCCAGCAGTCCCCCCGGGGGACAGGGTCTCGAGCAGTACTTC. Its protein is CASSPPGGQGLEQYF.

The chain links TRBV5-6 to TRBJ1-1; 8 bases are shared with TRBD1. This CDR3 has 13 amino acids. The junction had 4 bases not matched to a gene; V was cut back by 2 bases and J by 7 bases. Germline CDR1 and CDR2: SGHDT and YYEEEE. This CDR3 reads CASSFRQGREAFF. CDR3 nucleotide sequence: TGTGCCAGCAGCTTTCGACAGGGGCGTGAAGCTTTCTTT. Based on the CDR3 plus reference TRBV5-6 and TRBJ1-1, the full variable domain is DAGVTQSPTHLIKTRGQQVTLRCSPKSGHDTVSWYQQALGQGPQFIFQYYEEEERQRGNFPDRFSGHQFPNYSSELNVNALLLGDSALYLCASSFRQGREAFFGQGTRLTVV.

The CDR3 region is CASSTRRGGEYTQYF. In nucleotides, the CDR3 is TGTGCCAGTAGTACCCGGAGAGGAGGGGAGTATACGCAGTATTTT. This chain links TRBV19 with TRBJ2-3; tentatively, D is TRBD2 (6 bases). CDR1 is LNHDA, CDR2 SQIVND, per germline (reference sequence). The CDR3 is 15 amino acids. The ends were cut back, 4 bases at V and 7 bases at J, with 18 bases in the middle. Full variable domain (outside the CDR3, taken from reference TRBV19 and TRBJ2-3): DGGITQSPKYLFRKEGQNVTLSCEQNLNHDAMYWYRQDPGQGLRLIYYSQIVNDFQKGDIAEGYSVSREKKESFPLTVTSAQKNPTAFYLCASSTRRGGEYTQYFGPGTRLTVL.

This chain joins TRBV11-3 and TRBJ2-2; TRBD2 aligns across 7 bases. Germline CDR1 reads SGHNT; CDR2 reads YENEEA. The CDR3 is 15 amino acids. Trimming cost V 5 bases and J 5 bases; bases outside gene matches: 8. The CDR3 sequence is CASSPTSRWTGELFF. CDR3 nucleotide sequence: TGTGCCAGCAGCCCGACTAGCAGATGGACCGGGGAGCTGTTTTTT.

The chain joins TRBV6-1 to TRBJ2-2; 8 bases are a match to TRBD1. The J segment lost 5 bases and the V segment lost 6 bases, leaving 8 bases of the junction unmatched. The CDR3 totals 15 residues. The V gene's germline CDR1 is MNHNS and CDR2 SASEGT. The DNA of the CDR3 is TGTGCCAGCAGACCGGGACAGGCATTGACCGGGGAGCTGTTTTTT. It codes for CASRPGQALTGELFF.

CDR3 sequence reads: CASSLNGGTTQETQYF. The CDR3 region has the DNA TGTGCCAGCAGCTTAAATGGCGGGACCACCCAAGAGACCCAGTACTTC. The chain uses TRBV7-3 and TRBJ2-5; perhaps TRBD2 as D (6 bases). This CDR3 comprises 16 residues. Trimming stripped 1 base from V and 1 base from J, with 13 bases between. Looked up from germline, CDR1 is SGHTA and CDR2 is FQGTGA.

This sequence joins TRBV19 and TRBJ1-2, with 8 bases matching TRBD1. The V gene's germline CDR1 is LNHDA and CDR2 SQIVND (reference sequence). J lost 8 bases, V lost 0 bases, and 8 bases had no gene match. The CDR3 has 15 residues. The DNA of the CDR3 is TGTGCCAGTAGTATAGAGCAGGGGGCGCCGGAAGGCTACACCTTC. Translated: CASSIEQGAPEGYTF.

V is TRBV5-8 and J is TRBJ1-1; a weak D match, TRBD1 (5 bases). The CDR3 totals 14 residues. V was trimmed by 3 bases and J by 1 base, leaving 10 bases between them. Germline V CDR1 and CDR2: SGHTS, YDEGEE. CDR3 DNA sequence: TGTGCCAGCAGCTCTGGACAACAGAACACTGAAGCTTTCTTT. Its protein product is CASSSGQQNTEAFF.

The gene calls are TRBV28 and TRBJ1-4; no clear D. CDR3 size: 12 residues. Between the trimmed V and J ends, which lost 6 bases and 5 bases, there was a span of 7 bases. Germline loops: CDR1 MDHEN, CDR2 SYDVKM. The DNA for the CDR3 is TGTGCCAGCAGACAGCGAAATGAAAAACTGTTTTTT. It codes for CASRQRNEKLFF.

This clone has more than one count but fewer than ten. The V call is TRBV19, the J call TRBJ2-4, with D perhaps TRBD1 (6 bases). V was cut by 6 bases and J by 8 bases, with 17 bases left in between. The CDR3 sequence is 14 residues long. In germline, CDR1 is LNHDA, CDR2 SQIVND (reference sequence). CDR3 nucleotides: TGTGCCAGTAGCGACACTCCAGGGGCGTACATTCAGTACTTC. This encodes CASSDTPGAYIQYF.

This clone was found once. CDR3 bases: TGTGCCAGCTCACTGAACAGGGACGACTATGGCTACACCTTC. Encoded protein: CASSLNRDDYGYTF. The chain is built from TRBV18 and TRBJ1-2; a possible D gene is TRBD1 (6 bases). The germline V gene has CDR1 KGHSH and CDR2 LQKENI. Trimming pared 4 bases from V and 3 bases from J, leaving 12 bases between. There are 14 residues in the CDR3.

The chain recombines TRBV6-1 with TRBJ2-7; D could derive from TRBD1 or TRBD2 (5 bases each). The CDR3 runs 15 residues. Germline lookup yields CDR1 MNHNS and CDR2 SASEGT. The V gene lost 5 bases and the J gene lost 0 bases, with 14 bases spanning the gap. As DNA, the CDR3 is TGTGCCAGCAGTCGTATGGGACCTAACTCCTACGAGCAGTACTTC. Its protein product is CASSRMGPNSYEQYF.